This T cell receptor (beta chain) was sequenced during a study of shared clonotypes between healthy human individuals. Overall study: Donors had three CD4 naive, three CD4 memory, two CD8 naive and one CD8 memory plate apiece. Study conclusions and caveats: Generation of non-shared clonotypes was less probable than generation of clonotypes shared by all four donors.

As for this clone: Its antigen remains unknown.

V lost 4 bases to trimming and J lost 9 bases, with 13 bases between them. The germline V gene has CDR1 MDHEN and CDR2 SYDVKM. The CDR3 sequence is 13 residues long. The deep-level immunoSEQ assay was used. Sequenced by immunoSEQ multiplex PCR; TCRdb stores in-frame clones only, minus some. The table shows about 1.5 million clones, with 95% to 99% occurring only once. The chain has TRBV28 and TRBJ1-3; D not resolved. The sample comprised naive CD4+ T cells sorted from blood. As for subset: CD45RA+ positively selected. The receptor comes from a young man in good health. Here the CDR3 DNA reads TGTGCCAGCAGTTCCGATCGGTTTAGCACCATATATTTT. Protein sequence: CASSSDRFSTIYF.